The T cell receptor beta chain described here comes from a study of T cells after posttransplantation cyclophosphamide. General study points: TRB overlap between skin or GI tissue T cells and blood was limited.

Data came from immunoSEQ multiplex PCR; TCRdb stores just in-frame clones and leaves some out. Of fewer than 30,000 clones listed, about 82% are singletons. The CDR3 has 15 residues. In germline, CDR1 is SGHDT, CDR2 YYEEEE. The J segment lost 6 bases and the V segment lost 0 bases, leaving 7 bases of the junction unmatched. A note on this clone: The antigen remains undetermined.

The sequenced material came from PBMCs. V is TRBV5-6 and J is TRBJ2-7, with 9 bases matching TRBD1. The receptor was derived from a woman aged 60-75 years with a blood cancer, CMV-positive, and with a related stem cell donor. CDR3: CASSLAGDRVTEQYF. CDR3 DNA: TGTGCCAGCAGCTTGGCGGGGGACAGGGTGACCGAGCAGTACTTC.